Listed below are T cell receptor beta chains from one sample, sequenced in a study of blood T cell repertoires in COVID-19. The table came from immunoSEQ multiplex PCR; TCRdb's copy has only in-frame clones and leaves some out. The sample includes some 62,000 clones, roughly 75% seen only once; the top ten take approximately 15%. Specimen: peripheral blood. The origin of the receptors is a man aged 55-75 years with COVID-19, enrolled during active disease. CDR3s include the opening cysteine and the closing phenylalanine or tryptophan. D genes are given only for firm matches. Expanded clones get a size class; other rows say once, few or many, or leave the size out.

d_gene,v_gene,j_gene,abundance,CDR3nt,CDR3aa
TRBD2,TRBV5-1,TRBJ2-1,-,TGCGCCAGCAGTACCGGGACTACAACCTACAATGAGCAGTTCTTC,CASSTGTTTYNEQFF
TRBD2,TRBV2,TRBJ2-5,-,TGTGCCAGCAGCCCGACCGGGGGGGCGGTTAAGACCCAGTACTTC,CASSPTGGAVKTQYF
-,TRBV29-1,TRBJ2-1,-,TGCAGCGCGGACCAGACCGGGGAGCAGTTCTTC,CSADQTGEQFF
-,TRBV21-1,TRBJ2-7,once,TGTGCCAGCAGCAACCGATGGCCCCGGGGTGGGTACGAGCAGTACTTC,CASSNRWPRGGYEQYF
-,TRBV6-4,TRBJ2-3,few,TGTGCCAGCACTGCGGGTAATACAGATACGCAGTATTTT,CASTAGNTDTQYF
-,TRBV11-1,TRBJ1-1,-,TGTGCCAGCAGCTTGGTCGGGGGGAACACTGAAGCTTTCTTT,CASSLVGGNTEAFF
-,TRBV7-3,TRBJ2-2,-,TGTGCCAGCAGCCCCACCCTAGCCGCCGGGGAGCTGTTTTTT,CASSPTLAAGELFF
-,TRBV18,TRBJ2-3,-,TGTGCCAGCTCACCGAGTTCAGATACGCAGTATTTT,CASSPSSDTQYF
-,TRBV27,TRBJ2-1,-,TGTGCCAGCAGTAAAAGACAGACCTCCTACAATGAGCAGTTCTTC,CASSKRQTSYNEQFF
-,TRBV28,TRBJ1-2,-,TGTGCCAGCAGTTTACAGGCCTATGGCTACACCTTC,CASSLQAYGYTF
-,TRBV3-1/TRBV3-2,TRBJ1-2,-,TGTGCCAGCAGCCAAGATCCTACAGAGCTCTATGGCTACACCTTC,CASSQDPTELYGYTF
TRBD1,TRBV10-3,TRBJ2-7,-,TGTGCCATCAGTGAGTCGGCCGCCATTGACAGGGGCTACGAGCAGTACTTC,CAISESAAIDRGYEQYF
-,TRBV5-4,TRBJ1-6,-,TGTGCCAGCAGCTTGGCCGCGGGGGGCGGGGATTCACCCCTCCACTTT,CASSLAAGGGDSPLHF
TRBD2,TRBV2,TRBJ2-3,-,TGTGCCAGCAGTGGGGGACTAGCGGGAAGCACAGATACGCAGTATTTT,CASSGGLAGSTDTQYF
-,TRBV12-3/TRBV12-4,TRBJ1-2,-,TGTGCCAGCAGTTTAGGGACTAGACATGGCTACACCTTC,CASSLGTRHGYTF
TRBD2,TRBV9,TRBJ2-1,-,TGTGCCAGCAGCGCCGCGTCCGGGACTAGCAATCCCAATGAGCAGTTCTTC,CASSAASGTSNPNEQFF
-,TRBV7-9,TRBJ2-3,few,TGTGCCAGCAGCTTAGTAGGCGGGGGCACAGATACGCAGTATTTT,CASSLVGGGTDTQYF
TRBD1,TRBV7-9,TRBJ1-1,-,TGTGCCAGCAGCTTACCAGACAGGGGGACTGAAGCTTTCTTT,CASSLPDRGTEAFF
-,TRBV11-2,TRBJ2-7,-,TGTGCCAGCAGCTATGAGGAGAGAGACGAGCAGTACTTC,CASSYEERDEQYF
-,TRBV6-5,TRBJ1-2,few,TGTGCCAGCGGGGGGACTCGGGGCTACACCTTC,CASGGTRGYTF
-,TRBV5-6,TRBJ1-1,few,TGTGCCAGCAGCCAAGCGAACACTGAAGCTTTCTTT,CASSQANTEAFF
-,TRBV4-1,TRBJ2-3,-,TGCGCCAGCAGCCTGGGCCAGAGCCGAGATACGCAGTATTTT,CASSLGQSRDTQYF
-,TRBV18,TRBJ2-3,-,TGTGCCAGCTCACCACTAGCAGATACGCAGTATTTT,CASSPLADTQYF
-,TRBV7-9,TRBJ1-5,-,TGTGCCAGCAGCAACTCCAACGAGCCCCAGCATTTT,CASSNSNEPQHF
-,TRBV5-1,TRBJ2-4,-,TGCGCCAGCAGCAAACGACAGAGGAACATTCAGTACTTC,CASSKRQRNIQYF
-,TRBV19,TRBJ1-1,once,TGTGCCAGTAACTCCGGGGTCATCTACACTGAAGCTTTCTTT,CASNSGVIYTEAFF
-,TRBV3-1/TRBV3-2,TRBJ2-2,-,TGTGCCAGCAGCCGACCACAGGGTTTTTATGTCGGGGAGCTGTTTTTT,CASSRPQGFYVGELFF
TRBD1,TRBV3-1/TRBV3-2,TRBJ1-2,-,TGTGCCAGCAGCCAATACACAGGGGGCGGAGGAGGCTACACCTTC,CASSQYTGGGGGYTF
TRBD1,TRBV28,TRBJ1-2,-,TGTGCCAGCAGTTTATCTAGGGACAGGCCTGGCTACACCTTC,CASSLSRDRPGYTF
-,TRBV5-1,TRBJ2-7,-,TGCGCCAGCAGCTTGGAGGGGCGGACCTCCTACGAGCAGTACTTC,CASSLEGRTSYEQYF
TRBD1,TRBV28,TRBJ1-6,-,TGTGCCAGCACCCAACACAGGGGTCTTAATTCACCCCTCCACTTT,CASTQHRGLNSPLHF
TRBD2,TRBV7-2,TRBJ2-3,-,TGTGCCAGCAGCTTACGGGGGGGCGGGAGCACAGATACGCAGTATTTT,CASSLRGGGSTDTQYF
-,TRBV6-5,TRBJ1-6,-,TGTGCCACCTCTATCCAGGAGGATTCACCCCTCCACTTT,CATSIQEDSPLHF
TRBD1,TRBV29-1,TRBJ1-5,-,TGCAGCGTATCGACAGGGTTAGGTCAGCCCCAGCATTTT,CSVSTGLGQPQHF
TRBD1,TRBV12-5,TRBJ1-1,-,TGTGCTAGTGGTTTGGGGCGACAGGGTCGAGGCCTGAATGCTTTCTTT,CASGLGRQGRGLNAFF
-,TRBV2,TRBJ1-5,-,TGTGCCAGCAGTGAAGGCGGGCTGAGGCAGCCCCAGCATTTT,CASSEGGLRQPQHF
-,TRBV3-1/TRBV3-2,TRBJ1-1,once,TGTGCCAGCAGCCGGGGGGGGGACACTGAAGCTTTCTTT,CASSRGGDTEAFF